This entry is about one T cell receptor (beta chain). V lost 4 bases and J 2 bases, leaving 9 bases between the germline ends. The CDR3 runs 13 residues. Per germline, CDR1 PRHDT and CDR2 FYEKMQ (reference sequence). Profiled with immunoSEQ multiplex PCR; TCRdb holds only in-frame clones, not every one. The sample yields 140,000 to 150,000 clones, roughly 76% seen once. This specimen comes from a study of blood T cell repertoires in COVID-19. Turning to the study itself: Acute and convalescent COVID-19 samples came from the United States, Italy and Spain. PBMCs, B-cell-depleted T cells, or T cells provided the cDNA or gDNA that made up the material.

The chain recombines TRBV13 with TRBJ2-7; unclear D gene. The receptor was derived from a human donor with acute or convalescent COVID-19. The donor label of this sample is uncertain. Sequencing was performed on peripheral blood. The chain's CDR3 is CASSSLLPYEQYF. The DNA for the CDR3 is TGTGCCAGCAGCTCCCTCCTTCCCTACGAGCAGTACTTC.